Following are 6 T cell receptor beta chains from one sample sequenced in a study of PD-L1 blockade in urothelial cancer. Time point: peripheral blood 6 weeks after treatment start. Produced via immunoSEQ multiplex PCR; TCRdb's table is partial and in-frame only. The sample shows more than 90,000 clones, 75% to 95% of them seen only once. Material: PBMCs, obtained around atezolizumab (anti-PD-L1) treatment. The receptors were sampled from a man between 60 and 75 years old with urothelial cancer.

This chain connects TRBV6-4 to TRBJ2-1; D is possibly TRBD2 (5 bases). V was cut by 2 bases and J by 1 base, with 9 bases left in between. Germline V lookup: CDR1 MRHNA, CDR2 SNTAGT. This CDR3 region has 15 residues. CDR3 coding DNA: TGTGCCAGCAGTGACGGCGGCGGGTCCTACAATGAGCAGTTCTTC. This sequence encodes CASSDGGGSYNEQFF.

The chain has TRBV5-4 and TRBJ2-3; TRBD2 matches 11 bases. Germline values: CDR1 SGHNT, CDR2 YYREEE (reference sequence). V gave up 1 base and J gave up 3 bases; unmatched junction bases: 1. The CDR3 is made up of 15 amino acids. The CDR3 sequence is CASSLSSGRTDTQYF. The CDR3 nucleotides are TGTGCCAGCAGCTTGTCTAGCGGGAGGACAGATACGCAGTATTTT.

J is TRBJ2-1 and V is TRBV6-4; 15 nucleotides line up with TRBD2. Trimming cost V 6 bases and J 9 bases; bases outside gene matches: 6. Germline values: CDR1 MRHNA, CDR2 SNTAGT. The CDR3 contains 15 residues. CDR3 sequence (DNA): TGTGCCAGCAGGTGGACGGGACTAGCGGGAGGTGAGCAGTTCTTC. Amino acids: CASRWTGLAGGEQFF.

The CDR3: CATSRGPGRAGANVLTF. DNA of the CDR3: TGTGCCACCAGCAGAGGTCCGGGGAGGGCTGGGGCCAACGTCCTGACTTTC. The chain uses TRBV15 and TRBJ2-6; 7 bases match TRBD2. This CDR3 spans 17 amino acids. CDR1 LNHNV and CDR2 YYDKDF come from the germline V gene (reference sequence). J gave up 2 bases and V 1 base, and 5 bases lay outside the gene matches. Full variable domain (remainder filled in from reference TRBV15 and TRBJ2-6): DAMVIQNPRYQVTQFGKPVTLSCSQTLNHNVMYWYQQKSSQAPKLLFHYYDKDFNNEADTPDNFQSRRPNTSFCFLDIRSPGLGDTAMYLCATSRGPGRAGANVLTFGAGSRLTVL.

This chain links TRBV7-3 with TRBJ2-1; a possible D gene is TRBD2 (6 bases). The V gene lost 1 base and the J gene lost 1 base, with 14 bases spanning the gap. The CDR3 totals 17 residues. Germline V gene sequence: CDR1 SGHTA, CDR2 FQGTGA. CDR3 amino acids: CASSLKRGGVSYNEQFF. Here the CDR3 DNA reads TGTGCCAGCAGCTTAAAGAGGGGCGGGGTTTCCTACAATGAGCAGTTCTTC.

The V call is TRBV5-8, the J call TRBJ2-3; tentatively, D is TRBD1 (6 bases). V was clipped by 4 bases and J by 2 bases, with 11 bases between them. CDR1 and CDR2 from the germline V gene are SGHTS and YDEGEE. The CDR3 consists of 14 residues. This chain's CDR3 is CASSTGPHTDTQYF. CDR3 nucleotides: TGTGCCAGCAGCACAGGGCCGCACACAGATACGCAGTATTTT.